This TCR beta chain comes out of a study of control samples from healthy donors and cancer patients. Method: immunoSEQ multiplex PCR; TCRdb's copy keeps in-frame clones and lacks some. The sample lists roughly 170,000 clones; around 90% were seen once. This sequence was found in a woman aged 25 to 39 in good health. The sequencing input was blood.

Written as DNA, the CDR3 is TGTGCCAGCAGCTTGCTTCGGGGGCTTTCCTACGAGCAGTACTTC. This gives the protein CASSLLRGLSYEQYF. The V and J genes are TRBV5-8 and TRBJ2-7; perhaps D is TRBD1 or TRBD2 (6 bases each). Germline CDR1 SGHTS, CDR2 YDEGEE. This CDR3 is 15 amino acids long. V was cut by 1 base and J by 1 base, with 12 bases left in between.